This T cell receptor (beta chain) came from a study of CD8+CD57+ T cells in acquired aplastic anemia. Investigators profiled TCR beta VDJ and CDR3 from genomic DNA template. TCRdb reanalysed the reads using MiXCR and keeps one entry per CDR3 protein. The sample includes about 180,000 distinct CDR3 sequences, 45% to 60% of them seen just once. The CDR3 contains 13 residues. Germline assignment: CDR1 DFQATT and CDR2 SNEGSKA (reference sequence). The J segment lost 4 bases and the V segment lost 7 bases, leaving 9 bases of the junction unmatched. Flow cytometry had shown expanded CD8+CD57+ cells in the patients chosen for sequencing.

The sequenced material came from sorted CD4+, CD8+, or CD8+CD57+ T cells (not recorded which) from PBMCs. This rearrangement joins TRBV20-1 to TRBJ2-5; 7 bases agree with TRBD2. This TCR was recovered from a human donor with aplastic anemia. In DNA, the CDR3 is TGCAGTGTAAGAAGCGGGGCGCCAGAGACCCAGTACTTC. The encoded protein is CSVRSGAPETQYF.